Listed here is a single TCR beta chain. Its specificity is unknown. The sample is drawn from a study of OX40 agonist ivuxolimab in advanced cancers. Study-level information: Every 2 weeks, patients received ivuxolimab intravenously, dosed at 0.01 to 10 mg/kg. A diagnosis of hepatocellular carcinoma, melanoma, renal cell or head and neck cancer was present in dose-escalation patients. Study-wide results and limits: Among expanded peripheral T cells, antigen specificity went undetermined. Expanded clones were, on average, more numerous in CD8+ T cells than in CD4+.

TCRdb's table, derived via immunoSEQ multiplex PCR, lists solely in-frame clones and lacks some. The sample lists 50,000 to 65,000 clones, about 89% occurring once. Germline-derived CDR1 and CDR2 are MNHNS and SASEGT. The CDR3 is 15 amino acids. Trimming cost V 2 bases and J 4 bases, with 14 bases left between them. The sequence was collected from an adult with an advanced solid tumor such as melanoma, head and neck, liver or kidney cancer. The J gene is TRBJ1-2, the V gene TRBV6-1, with TRBD1 as a possible D gene (6 bases). Sequences were derived from CD4+ or CD8+ T cells sorted from blood, sampled in a trial of the OX40 agonist ivuxolimab. CDR3 bases: TGTGCCAGCAGTGAACAGGAAGGGGGAGTCTATGGCTACACCTTC. This encodes CASSEQEGGVYGYTF.